Listed below are T cell receptor beta chains from one sample, sequenced in a study of Ad26.COV2.S vaccination and SARS-CoV-2 variants. The table came from immunoSEQ multiplex PCR; TCRdb's copy has only in-frame clones and leaves some out. The sample yields roughly 300,000 clones, about 89% seen once. The sample in question was peripheral blood, obtained in a trial of Ad26.COV2.S vaccine versus placebo. These receptors originate from a person aged 18-65 years who received the Ad26.COV2.S COVID-19 vaccine or a placebo. Both conserved end residues are part of each CDR3. A D gene is named only where the DNA matches it firmly. The size of a clone is reported for some rows only, either as once, few or many, or as a class for expanded clones.

d_call	v_call	j_call	clone_size	cdr3_aa	cdr3_nt
TRBD1	TRBV12-5	TRBJ2-2	NA	CASGLRQGRNTGELFF	TGTGCTAGTGGTTTGCGACAGGGCCGAAACACCGGGGAGCTGTTTTTT
NA	TRBV20-1	TRBJ2-1	NA	CSASYYNEQFF	TGCAGTGCCAGCTACTACAATGAGCAGTTCTTC
NA	TRBV12-3/TRBV12-4	TRBJ2-3	NA	CASSFLGDTQYF	TGTGCCAGCAGTTTTTTAGGAGATACGCAGTATTTT
TRBD1	TRBV10-3	TRBJ2-7	NA	CAITSDRDYEQYF	TGTGCCATCACCTCGGACAGGGACTACGAGCAGTACTTC
NA	TRBV9	TRBJ2-2	NA	CASSPRTGELFF	TGTGCCAGCAGCCCACGCACCGGGGAGCTGTTTTTT
NA	TRBV6-1	TRBJ2-2	NA	CASSEATIAGELFF	TGTGCCAGCAGTGAAGCGACAATTGCCGGGGAGCTGTTTTTT
NA	TRBV3-1/TRBV3-2	TRBJ2-3	once	CASSQKLAADTQYF	TGTGCCAGCAGCCAAAAACTAGCTGCAGATACGCAGTATTTT
NA	TRBV7-9	TRBJ2-1	NA	CAGSPGASSYNEQFF	TGTGCCGGAAGCCCGGGAGCTAGCTCCTACAATGAGCAGTTCTTC
NA	TRBV7-9	TRBJ2-3	NA	CASSLGVGDTQYF	TGTGCCAGCAGCTTAGGGGTAGGGGATACGCAGTATTTT
NA	TRBV30	TRBJ1-6	NA	CAWSVSLEDSPLHF	TGTGCCTGGAGTGTTTCCCTTGAGGATTCACCCCTCCACTTT
NA	TRBV9	TRBJ2-3	NA	CASSVDSGDTQYF	TGTGCCAGCAGCGTAGACTCCGGGGATACGCAGTATTTT
NA	TRBV4-1	TRBJ2-1	NA	CASSQENVAPSSYNEQFF	TGCGCCAGCAGCCAAGAAAACGTAGCGCCAAGCTCCTACAATGAGCAGTTCTTC
TRBD2	TRBV5-1	TRBJ2-7	NA	CASRPLAGDYEQYF	TGCGCCAGCAGGCCACTAGCGGGAGACTACGAGCAGTACTTC
NA	TRBV29-1	TRBJ1-3	NA	CSAEGGFAGNTIYF	TGCAGCGCAGAGGGGGGATTTGCTGGAAACACCATATATTTT
NA	TRBV19	TRBJ2-3	NA	CASSTRPSGGTDTQYF	TGTGCCAGTAGTACGCGACCATCAGGGGGCACAGATACGCAGTATTTT
TRBD1	TRBV18	TRBJ1-2	NA	CASSPGQGGGYTF	TGTGCCAGCTCACCCGGACAGGGTGGTGGCTACACCTTC
TRBD1	TRBV11-2	TRBJ1-6	NA	CASSFYRGNSPLHF	TGTGCCAGCAGCTTTTACAGGGGGAATTCACCCCTCCACTTT
TRBD1	TRBV7-2	TRBJ2-7	NA	CASSLGDRGSYEQYF	TGTGCCAGCAGCTTAGGAGACAGGGGTTCCTACGAGCAGTACTTC
TRBD2	TRBV5-1	TRBJ2-3	few	CASSSGTSGTDTQYF	TGCGCCAGCAGCTCGGGGACTAGCGGCACAGATACGCAGTATTTT
NA	TRBV9	TRBJ1-6	NA	CASSAGQSSNSPLHF	TGTGCCAGCAGCGCCGGACAGTCCTCGAATTCACCCCTCCACTTT
TRBD1	TRBV6-5	TRBJ2-7	NA	CASRRESGGREQYF	TGTGCCAGCAGACGTGAGTCAGGGGGCCGAGAGCAGTACTTC
NA	TRBV5-1	TRBJ2-1	NA	CASRYEVYNEQFF	TGCGCCAGCCGCTACGAGGTCTACAATGAGCAGTTCTTC
TRBD1	TRBV15	TRBJ1-2	NA	CATSTRNRQGEDGYTF	TGTGCCACCAGCACAAGAAACCGACAGGGAGAGGATGGCTACACCTTC
NA	TRBV25-1	TRBJ2-5	once	CASSRAGLGETQYF	TGTGCCAGCAGTCGAGCAGGTCTTGGGGAGACCCAGTACTTC
NA	TRBV19	TRBJ1-2	once	CASRLTGTKDGYTF	TGTGCCAGTAGACTAACGGGGACAAAGGATGGCTACACCTTC
TRBD1	TRBV6-2/TRBV6-3	TRBJ1-3	NA	CASSFPGQRGNTIYF	TGTGCCAGCAGTTTCCCGGGACAGCGAGGAAACACCATATATTTT
NA	TRBV4-1	TRBJ2-5	NA	CASSQSQLQETQYF	TGCGCCAGCAGCCAAAGCCAGTTACAAGAGACCCAGTACTTC
NA	TRBV9	TRBJ2-1	NA	CASSVGQYNEQFF	TGTGCCAGCAGCGTCGGTCAGTACAATGAGCAGTTCTTC
NA	TRBV5-6	TRBJ1-1	NA	CASRGTDNTEAFF	TGTGCCAGCAGAGGGACTGATAACACTGAAGCTTTCTTT
TRBD1	TRBV5-5	TRBJ1-2	NA	CASSARTGLGYGYTF	TGTGCCAGCAGCGCCCGGACAGGGCTCGGCTATGGCTACACCTTC
TRBD1	TRBV7-2	TRBJ2-7	NA	CASSERTGTGGREQYF	TGTGCCAGCAGCGAAAGAACCGGGACAGGGGGTAGGGAGCAGTACTTC
NA	TRBV7-2	TRBJ2-7	NA	CASSTQGGLYEQYF	TGTGCCAGCAGCACTCAGGGGGGGCTCTACGAGCAGTACTTC
NA	TRBV3-1/TRBV3-2	TRBJ2-3	NA	CASSPSRVFSADTQYF	TGTGCCAGCAGCCCTTCACGGGTTTTCTCAGCAGATACGCAGTATTTT
NA	TRBV2	TRBJ2-5	NA	CASSGTTQETQYF	TGTGCCAGCTCTGGGACAACCCAAGAGACCCAGTACTTC
NA	TRBV15	TRBJ2-1	NA	CATSRGRGPTGNEQFF	TGTGCCACCAGCAGAGGCAGGGGCCCAACCGGCAATGAGCAGTTCTTC
TRBD1	TRBV7-2	TRBJ2-2	once	CASSQPGQHTGELFF	TGTGCCAGCAGCCAACCGGGACAGCACACCGGGGAGCTGTTTTTT
NA	TRBV28	TRBJ1-1	NA	CASSWEDTEAFF	TGTGCCAGCAGTTGGGAGGACACTGAAGCTTTCTTT
NA	TRBV15	TRBJ1-2	once	CATSSLNEQGFYGYTF	TGTGCCACCAGCAGCCTAAACGAGCAGGGCTTCTATGGCTACACCTTC
NA	TRBV28	TRBJ2-1	NA	CASSLLGGGENNEQFF	TGTGCCAGCAGTCTCCTCGGAGGGGGCGAAAACAATGAGCAGTTCTTC
NA	TRBV2	TRBJ1-1	once	CASSPGHEWYPGTEAFF	TGTGCCAGCAGTCCGGGACACGAATGGTATCCGGGCACTGAAGCTTTCTTT
NA	TRBV6-5	TRBJ1-5	few	CASGKVMTDNQPQHF	TGTGCCAGCGGAAAGGTAATGACAGATAATCAGCCCCAGCATTTT
TRBD2	TRBV3-1/TRBV3-2	TRBJ2-3	NA	CASSRREGVTDTQYF	TGTGCCAGCAGCCGTCGGGAGGGCGTCACAGATACGCAGTATTTT
NA	TRBV28	TRBJ2-7	NA	CASSLNRLEQYF	TGTGCCAGCAGTTTAAACAGGCTTGAGCAGTACTTC